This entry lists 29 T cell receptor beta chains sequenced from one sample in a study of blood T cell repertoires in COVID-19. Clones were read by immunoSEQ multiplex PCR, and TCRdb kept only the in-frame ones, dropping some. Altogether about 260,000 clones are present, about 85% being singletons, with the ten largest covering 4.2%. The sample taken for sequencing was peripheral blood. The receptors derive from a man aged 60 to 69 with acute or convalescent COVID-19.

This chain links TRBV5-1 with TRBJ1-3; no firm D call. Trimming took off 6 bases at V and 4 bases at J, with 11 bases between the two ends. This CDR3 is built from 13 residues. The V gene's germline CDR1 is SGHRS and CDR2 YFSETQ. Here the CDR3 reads CASKEDGGNTIYF. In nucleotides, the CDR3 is TGCGCCAGCAAGGAGGATGGCGGAAACACCATATATTTT.

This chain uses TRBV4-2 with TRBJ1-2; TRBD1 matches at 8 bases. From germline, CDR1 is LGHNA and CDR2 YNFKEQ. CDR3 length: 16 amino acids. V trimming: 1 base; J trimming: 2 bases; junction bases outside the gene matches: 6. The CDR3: CASSQATPGGNYGYTF. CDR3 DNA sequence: TGTGCCAGCAGCCAAGCGACCCCAGGGGGCAACTATGGCTACACCTTC.

The chain's CDR3 is CASSLTTARQPQHF. CDR3 bases: TGTGCCAGCAGCTTAACCACTGCGCGTCAGCCCCAGCATTTT. V gene TRBV7-2 combines with J gene TRBJ1-5; D is unclear. The CDR3 is 14 residues long. The V gene's germline CDR1 is SGHTA and CDR2 FQGNSA. V was clipped by 2 bases and J by 6 bases, with 11 bases between them.

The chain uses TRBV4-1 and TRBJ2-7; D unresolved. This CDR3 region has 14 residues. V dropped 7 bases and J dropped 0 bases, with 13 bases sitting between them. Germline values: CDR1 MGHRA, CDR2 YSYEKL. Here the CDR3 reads CASKTQISSYEQYF. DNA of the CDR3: TGCGCCAGCAAAACACAGATTAGCTCCTACGAGCAGTACTTC.

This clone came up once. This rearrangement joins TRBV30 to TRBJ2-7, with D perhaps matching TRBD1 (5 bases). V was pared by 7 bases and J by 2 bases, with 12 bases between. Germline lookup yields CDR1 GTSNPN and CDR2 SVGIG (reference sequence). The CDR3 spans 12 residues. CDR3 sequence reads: CASMDKTYEQYF. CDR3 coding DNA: TGTGCCTCAATGGACAAGACCTACGAGCAGTACTTC.

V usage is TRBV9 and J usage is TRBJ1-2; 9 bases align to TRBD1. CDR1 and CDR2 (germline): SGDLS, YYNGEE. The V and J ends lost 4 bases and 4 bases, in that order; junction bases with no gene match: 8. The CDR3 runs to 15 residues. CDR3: CASSPGQGFIYGYTF. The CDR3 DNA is TGTGCCAGCAGCCCAGGACAGGGGTTCATCTATGGCTACACCTTC.

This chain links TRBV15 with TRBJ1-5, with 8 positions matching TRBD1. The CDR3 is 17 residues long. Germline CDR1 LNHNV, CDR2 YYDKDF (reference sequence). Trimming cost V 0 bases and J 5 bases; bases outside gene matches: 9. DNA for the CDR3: TGTGCCACCAGCAGAGACCGGACAGGGATAGGGGATCAGCCCCAGCATTTT. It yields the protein CATSRDRTGIGDQPQHF.

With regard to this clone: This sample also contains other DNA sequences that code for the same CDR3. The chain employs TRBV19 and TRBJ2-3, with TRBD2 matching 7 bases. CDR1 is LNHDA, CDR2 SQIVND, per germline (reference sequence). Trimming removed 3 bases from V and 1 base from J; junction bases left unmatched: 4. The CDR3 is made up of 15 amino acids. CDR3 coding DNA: TGTGCCAGTAGTATCTTGGCGGGGGGCACAGATACGCAGTATTTT. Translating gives CASSILAGGTDTQYF.

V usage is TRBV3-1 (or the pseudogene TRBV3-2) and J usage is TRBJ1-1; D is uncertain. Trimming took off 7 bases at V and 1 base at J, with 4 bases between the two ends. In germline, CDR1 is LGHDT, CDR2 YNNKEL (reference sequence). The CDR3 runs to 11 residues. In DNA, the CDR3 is TGTGCCAGCACTCGGAACACTGAAGCTTTCTTT. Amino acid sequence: CASTRNTEAFF.

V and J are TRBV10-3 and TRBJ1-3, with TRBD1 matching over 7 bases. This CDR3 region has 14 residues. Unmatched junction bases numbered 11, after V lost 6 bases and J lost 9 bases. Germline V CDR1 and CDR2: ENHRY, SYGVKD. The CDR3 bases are TGTGCCATCAGCGGGACAGTCCTGGGAGGCACCATATATTTT. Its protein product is CAISGTVLGGTIYF.

The CDR3 DNA sequence: TGTGCCAGCAGTTTATGGACAGGGTTTTCCCTTAACTATGGCTACACCTTC. It is translated as CASSLWTGFSLNYGYTF. V usage is TRBV28 and J usage is TRBJ1-2; 7 nucleotides align to TRBD1. Germline-derived CDR1 and CDR2 are MDHEN and SYDVKM. Germline trimming cut 0 bases from V and 1 base from J; bases unmatched to any gene: 8. The CDR3 totals 17 residues.

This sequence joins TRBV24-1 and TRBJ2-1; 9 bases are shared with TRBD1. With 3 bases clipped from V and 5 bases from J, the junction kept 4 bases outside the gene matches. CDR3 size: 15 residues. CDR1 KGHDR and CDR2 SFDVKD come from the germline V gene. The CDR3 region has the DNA TGTGCCACCAGTGATCCGGACAGGGGTCACAATGAGCAGTTCTTC. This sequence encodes CATSDPDRGHNEQFF.

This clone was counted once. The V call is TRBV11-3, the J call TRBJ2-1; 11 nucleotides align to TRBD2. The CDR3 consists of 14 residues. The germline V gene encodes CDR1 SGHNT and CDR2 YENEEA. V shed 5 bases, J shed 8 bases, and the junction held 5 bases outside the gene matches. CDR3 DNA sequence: TGTGCCAGCAGCGATAGCGGGAGGGTCGATGAGCAGTTCTTC. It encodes CASSDSGRVDEQFF.

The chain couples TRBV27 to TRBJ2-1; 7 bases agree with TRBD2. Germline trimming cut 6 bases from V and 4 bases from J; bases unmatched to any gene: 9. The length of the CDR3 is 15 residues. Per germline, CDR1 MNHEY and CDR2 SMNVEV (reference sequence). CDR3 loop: CASRRLAMGYNEQFF. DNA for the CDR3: TGTGCCAGCAGGAGACTAGCTATGGGGTACAATGAGCAGTTCTTC.

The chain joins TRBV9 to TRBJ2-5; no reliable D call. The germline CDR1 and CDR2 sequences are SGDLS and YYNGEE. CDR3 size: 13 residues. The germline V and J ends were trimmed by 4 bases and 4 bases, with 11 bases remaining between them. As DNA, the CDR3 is TGTGCCAGCAGCCCCACAGTTAGAGAGACCCAGTACTTC. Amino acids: CASSPTVRETQYF.

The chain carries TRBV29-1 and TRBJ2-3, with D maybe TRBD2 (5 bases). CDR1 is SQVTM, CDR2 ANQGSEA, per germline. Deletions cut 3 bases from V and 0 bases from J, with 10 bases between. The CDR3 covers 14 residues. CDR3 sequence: CSVDNGISTDTQYF. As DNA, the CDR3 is TGCAGCGTTGATAACGGGATAAGCACAGATACGCAGTATTTT.

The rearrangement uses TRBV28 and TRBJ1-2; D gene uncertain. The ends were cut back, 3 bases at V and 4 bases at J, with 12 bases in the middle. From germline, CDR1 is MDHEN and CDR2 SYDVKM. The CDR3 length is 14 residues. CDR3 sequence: CASSFGGKTYGYTF. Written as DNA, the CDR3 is TGTGCCAGCAGTTTTGGAGGGAAGACCTATGGCTACACCTTC.

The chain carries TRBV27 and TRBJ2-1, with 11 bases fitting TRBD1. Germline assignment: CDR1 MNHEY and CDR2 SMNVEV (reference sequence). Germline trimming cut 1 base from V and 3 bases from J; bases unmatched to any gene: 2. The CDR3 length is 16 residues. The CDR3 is CASSLLGTGGYNEQFF. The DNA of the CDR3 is TGTGCCAGCAGTTTATTAGGGACAGGGGGCTACAATGAGCAGTTCTTC.

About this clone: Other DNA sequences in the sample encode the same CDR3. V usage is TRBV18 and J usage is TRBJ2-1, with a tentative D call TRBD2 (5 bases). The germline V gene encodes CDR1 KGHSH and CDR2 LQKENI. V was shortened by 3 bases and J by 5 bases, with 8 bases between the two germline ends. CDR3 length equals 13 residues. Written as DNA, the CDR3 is TGTGCCAGCTCACCTGCCGGGAACAATGAGCAGTTCTTC. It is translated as CASSPAGNNEQFF.

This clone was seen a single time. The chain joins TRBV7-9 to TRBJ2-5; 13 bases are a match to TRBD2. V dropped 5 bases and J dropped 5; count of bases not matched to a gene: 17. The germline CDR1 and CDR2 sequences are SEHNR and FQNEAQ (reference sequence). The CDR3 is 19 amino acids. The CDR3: CASSPWGLAGLLRQETQYF. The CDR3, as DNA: TGTGCCAGCAGCCCCTGGGGACTAGCGGGACTCCTCAGGCAGGAGACCCAGTACTTC.

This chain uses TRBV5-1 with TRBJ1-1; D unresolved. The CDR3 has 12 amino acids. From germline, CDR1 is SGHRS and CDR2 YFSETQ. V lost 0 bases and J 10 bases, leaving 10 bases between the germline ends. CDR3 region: CASSLAAGRAFF. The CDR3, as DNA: TGCGCCAGCAGCTTGGCGGCAGGAAGAGCTTTCTTT.

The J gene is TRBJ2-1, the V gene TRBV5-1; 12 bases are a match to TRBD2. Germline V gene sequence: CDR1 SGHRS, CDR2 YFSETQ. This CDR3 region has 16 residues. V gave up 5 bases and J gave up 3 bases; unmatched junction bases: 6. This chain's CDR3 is CASRRLAGARYNEQFF. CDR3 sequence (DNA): TGCGCCAGCAGACGACTAGCGGGGGCGCGCTACAATGAGCAGTTCTTC.

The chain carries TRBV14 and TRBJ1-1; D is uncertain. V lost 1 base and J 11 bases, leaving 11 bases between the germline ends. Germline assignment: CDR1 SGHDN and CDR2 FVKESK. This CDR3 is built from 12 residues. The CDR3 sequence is CASSQGSFMAFF. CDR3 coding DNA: TGTGCCAGCAGCCAAGGGAGCTTCATGGCTTTCTTT.

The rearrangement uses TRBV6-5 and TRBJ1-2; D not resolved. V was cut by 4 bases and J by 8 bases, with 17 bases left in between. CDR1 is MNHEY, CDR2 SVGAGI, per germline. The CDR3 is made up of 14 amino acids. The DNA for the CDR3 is TGTGCCAGCAGTTCCATTCTTAGATCTAACGGCTACACCTTC. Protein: CASSSILRSNGYTF.

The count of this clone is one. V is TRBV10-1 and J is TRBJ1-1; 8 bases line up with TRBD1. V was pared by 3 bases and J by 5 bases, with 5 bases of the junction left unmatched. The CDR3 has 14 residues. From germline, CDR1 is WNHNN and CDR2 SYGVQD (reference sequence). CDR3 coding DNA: TGCGCCAGCAGTGATGGACAGGGTTGGACTGAAGCTTTCTTT. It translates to CASSDGQGWTEAFF.

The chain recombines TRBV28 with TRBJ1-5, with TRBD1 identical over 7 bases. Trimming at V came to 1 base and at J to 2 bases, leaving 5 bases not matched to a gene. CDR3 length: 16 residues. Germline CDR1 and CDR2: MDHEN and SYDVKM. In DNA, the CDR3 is TGTGCCAGCAGTTTATTGAGTCAGGGGGGCAATCAGCCCCAGCATTTT. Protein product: CASSLLSQGGNQPQHF.

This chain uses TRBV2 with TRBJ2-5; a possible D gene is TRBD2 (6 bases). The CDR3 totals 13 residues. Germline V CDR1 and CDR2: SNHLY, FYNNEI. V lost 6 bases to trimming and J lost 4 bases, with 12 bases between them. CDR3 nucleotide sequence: TGTGCCAGCAGGCCTAGGGGAGGAGAGACCCAGTACTTC. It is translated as CASRPRGGETQYF.

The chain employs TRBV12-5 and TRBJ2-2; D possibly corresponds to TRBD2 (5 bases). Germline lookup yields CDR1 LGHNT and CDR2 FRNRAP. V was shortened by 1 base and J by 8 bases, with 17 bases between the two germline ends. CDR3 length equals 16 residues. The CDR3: CASGLAYEGRRGELFF. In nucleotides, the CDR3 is TGTGCTAGTGGTTTGGCTTATGAGGGTCGCCGAGGGGAGCTGTTTTTT. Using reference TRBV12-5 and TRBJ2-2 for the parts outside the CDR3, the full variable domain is DARVTQTPRHKVTEMGQEVTMRCQPILGHNTVFWYRQTMMQGLELLAYFRNRAPLDDSGMPKDRFSAEMPDATLATLKIQPSEPRDSAVYFCASGLAYEGRRGELFFGEGSRLTVL.

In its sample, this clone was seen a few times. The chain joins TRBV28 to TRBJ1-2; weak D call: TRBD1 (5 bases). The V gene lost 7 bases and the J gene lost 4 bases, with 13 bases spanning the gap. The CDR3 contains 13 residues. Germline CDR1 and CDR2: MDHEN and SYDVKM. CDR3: CASKMSGFYGYTF. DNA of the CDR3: TGTGCCAGCAAAATGTCAGGGTTCTATGGCTACACCTTC.